Below, 26 T cell receptor beta chains from the same sample are listed, as sequenced in a study of early T cells in non-severe SARS-CoV-2 infection. Using its own MiXCR run on the 5' RACE reads, TCRdb lists one record per CDR3 protein. Here the sample spans over 95,000 distinct CDR3 sequences, approximately 16% being singletons. The sequencing sample was made of whole blood. These receptors all come from an adult who was a healthcare worker with PCR-confirmed SARS-CoV-2 infection or an uninfected control (not recorded which).

The table lists this clonotype with a few counts. The conserved phenylalanine or tryptophan normally closing the CDR3 is absent here, so this likely arose from a read error. The chain couples TRBV7-2 to TRBJ1-1; no clear D gene. The ends were cut back, 3 bases at V and 1 base at J, with 9 bases in the middle. Germline assignment: CDR1 SGHTA and CDR2 FQGNSA. The CDR3 is 14 amino acids. In nucleotides, the CDR3 is TGTGCCAGCAGCTTGAGGCAGGCGAACACTGAAGCTTTCTCT. This encodes CASSLRQANTEAFS.

In this sample, this clonotype turned up many times. J is TRBJ2-2 and V is TRBV20-1; a possible D gene is TRBD1 (7 bases). The V and J ends lost 2 bases and 1 base respectively, with 8 bases between them. Germline CDR1 is DFQATT and CDR2 is SNEGSKA (reference sequence). The CDR3 spans 14 residues. As DNA, the CDR3 is TGCAGTGCTAGACAGGGGGGGAACACCGGGGAGCTGTTTTTT. It codes for CSARQGGNTGELFF.

The chain joins TRBV27 to TRBJ1-1; 10 nucleotides agree with TRBD1. The J segment lost 11 bases and the V segment lost 4 bases, leaving 10 bases of the junction unmatched. The CDR3 runs to 14 residues. The germline CDR1 and CDR2 sequences are MNHEY and SMNVEV (reference sequence). CDR3 coding DNA: TGTGCCAGCAGTTCATGGACAGGGGGGAACTGGGCTTTCTTT. Residues: CASSSWTGGNWAFF.

There are a few counts of this clonotype. The genes are TRBV28 and TRBJ2-7, with D perhaps matching TRBD2 (5 bases). The length of the CDR3 is 14 residues. From germline, CDR1 is MDHEN and CDR2 SYDVKM. Trimming removed 5 bases from V and 3 bases from J, with 14 bases in between. The DNA of the CDR3 is TGTGCCAGCAGTGACGGGATGCTTGGCTACGAGCAGTACTTC. It codes for CASSDGMLGYEQYF.

This chain links TRBV10-2 with TRBJ1-1; 9 nucleotides line up with TRBD1. Looked up from germline, CDR1 is WSHSY and CDR2 is SAAADI. The V segment lost 6 bases and the J segment 2 bases; nucleotides outside the gene matches: 4. This CDR3 comprises 14 residues. The CDR3 region has the DNA TGCGCCAGCAGCAGGACAGGGGATAACACTGAAGCTTTCTTT. As protein: CASSRTGDNTEAFF.

V and J are TRBV12-3 or TRBV12-4 and TRBJ2-1; TRBD2 agrees at 13 bases. Trimming cost V 6 bases and J 5 bases; bases outside gene matches: 4. This CDR3 is built from 15 residues. The CDR3 spells CASSPGTSGDNEQFF. The CDR3 DNA reads TGTGCCAGCAGCCCAGGGACTAGCGGGGACAATGAGCAGTTCTTC.

CDR3 residues: CAVSEATNEKLFF. The CDR3 DNA reads TGTGCCGTCAGCGAGGCAACTAATGAAAAACTGTTTTTT. J is TRBJ1-4 and V is TRBV19; no firm D call. The CDR3 covers 13 residues. Trimming stripped 11 bases from V and 0 bases from J, with 10 bases between. Looked up from germline, CDR1 is LNHDA and CDR2 is SQIVND (reference sequence).

This chain uses TRBV6-2 or TRBV6-3 with TRBJ2-1; the D call may be TRBD1 or TRBD2 (6 bases each). Trimming took 6 bases from V and 2 from J, leaving 20 bases between them. The CDR3 totals 17 residues. Germline V gives CDR1 MNHEY, CDR2 SVGEGT. The CDR3 DNA follows: TGTGCCAGCAGGCTTCGTCCCGGGGGCGGAACCTACAATGAGCAGTTCTTC. Translating it yields CASRLRPGGGTYNEQFF.

The chain uses TRBV9 and TRBJ1-4; no reliable D call. The germline V gene encodes CDR1 SGDLS and CDR2 YYNGEE. The CDR3 loop spans 15 amino acids. V lost 3 bases to trimming and J lost 3 bases, with 12 bases between them. The CDR3 reads CASSAQGNPNEKLFF. The CDR3 DNA follows: TGTGCCAGCAGCGCACAAGGGAACCCTAATGAAAAACTGTTTTTT.

This chain links TRBV20-1 with TRBJ2-6, with D hard to call. CDR3 length: 13 amino acids. Germline CDR1 DFQATT, CDR2 SNEGSKA (reference sequence). Trimming took 5 bases from V and 2 from J, leaving 7 bases between them. The CDR3 nucleotides read TGCAGTGCTGCCGCCCCTGGGGCCAACGTCCTGACTTTC. This codes for CSAAAPGANVLTF.

This clonotype appeared a few times. V and J are TRBV20-1 and TRBJ1-1; perhaps TRBD1 as D (6 bases). The CDR3 consists of 13 residues. The germline V gene has CDR1 DFQATT and CDR2 SNEGSKA (reference sequence). V lost 2 bases and J lost 3, with 10 bases in between. The CDR3 reads CSARRGRDTEAFF. As DNA, the CDR3 is TGCAGTGCTAGAAGGGGGAGAGACACTGAAGCTTTCTTT.

This clonotype was seen a few times. V and J are TRBV29-1 and TRBJ2-1, with D tentatively TRBD1 (5 bases). This CDR3 spans 13 amino acids. The V and J ends lost 4 bases and 5 bases respectively, with 12 bases between them. Germline assignment: CDR1 SQVTM and CDR2 ANQGSEA. Written as DNA, the CDR3 is TGCAGCGTTGTAGGGGCCCACGACAATGAGCAGTTCTTC. Amino acids: CSVVGAHDNEQFF.

This clonotype occurred a few times. V is TRBV11-2 and J is TRBJ1-6, with D hard to call. Trimming removed 6 bases from V and 10 bases from J, with 19 bases in between. CDR1 and CDR2 from the germline V gene are SGHAT and FQNNGV. The CDR3 sequence is 15 residues long. CDR3 bases: TGTGCCAGCAGAAATCCAAGAGTTCGATCCTCACCCCTCCACTTT. This translates into CASRNPRVRSSPLHF.

The chain employs TRBV7-8 and TRBJ1-1, with TRBD1 matching over 9 bases. CDR1 is SGHVS, CDR2 FQNEAQ, per germline. V dropped 7 bases and J dropped 7; count of bases not matched to a gene: 7. This CDR3 spans 13 amino acids. In DNA, the CDR3 is TGTGCCAGCACCCCAGACAGGGGGAATGAAGCTTTCTTT. Its protein product is CASTPDRGNEAFF.

This clonotype is labeled as medium-sized (0.01 to 0.1%). The chain is built from TRBV24-1 and TRBJ2-5; maybe TRBD1 (6 bases). The V gene lost 7 bases and the J gene lost 3 bases, with 14 bases spanning the gap. From germline, CDR1 is KGHDR and CDR2 SFDVKD. The CDR3 length is 14 residues. DNA for the CDR3: TGTGCCACCAGCCACAGGGATTCGGAAGAGACCCAGTACTTC. Its translation: CATSHRDSEETQYF.

The table lists this clonotype with a few counts. The chain links TRBV6-5 to TRBJ1-1; D remains ambiguous. Trimming stripped 6 bases from V and 3 bases from J, with 14 bases between. Germline CDR1 reads MNHEY; CDR2 reads SVGAGI. This CDR3 is 14 amino acids long. The CDR3 sequence is CASSQDGRYTEAFF. DNA of the CDR3: TGTGCCAGCAGCCAGGACGGGAGGTACACTGAAGCTTTCTTT.

There are many counts of this clonotype. This chain links TRBV7-9 with TRBJ1-4; 8 nucleotides align to TRBD1. Germline trimming cut 4 bases from V and 7 bases from J; bases unmatched to any gene: 11. The CDR3 runs to 16 residues. CDR1 is SEHNR, CDR2 FQNEAQ, per germline (reference sequence). CDR3 nucleotide sequence: TGTGCCAGCAGCTCACGGACAGGGCCGTTTGGTGAAAAACTGTTTTTT. It encodes CASSSRTGPFGEKLFF.

This sequence joins TRBV7-9 and TRBJ2-1, with 10 bases matching TRBD2. The germline gives CDR1 SEHNR, CDR2 FQNEAQ (reference sequence). After removal of 7 bases from V and 10 bases from J, the junction contained 13 bases not matched to a gene. The CDR3 is 15 amino acids. The CDR3 region has the DNA TGTGCCAGCAACATCGGACTAGCGGATGTGGAGGAGCAGTTCTTC. Its protein is CASNIGLADVEEQFF.

V usage is TRBV27 and J usage is TRBJ1-2; D perhaps matches TRBD1 (5 bases). Germline V gene sequence: CDR1 MNHEY, CDR2 SMNVEV (reference sequence). The ends were cut back, 3 bases at V and 5 bases at J, with 10 bases in the middle. This CDR3 spans 13 amino acids. This CDR3 reads CASSFGGFYGYTF. CDR3 DNA: TGTGCCAGCAGTTTTGGGGGATTTTATGGCTACACCTTC.

The chain links TRBV5-4 to TRBJ2-1; D is possibly TRBD1 or TRBD2 (5 bases each). Germline V lookup: CDR1 SGHNT, CDR2 YYREEE (reference sequence). V was clipped by 3 bases and J by 5 bases, with 9 bases between them. This CDR3 spans 13 amino acids. In DNA form, the CDR3 reads TGTGCCAGCAGCTCCGGGACCCACAATGAGCAGTTCTTC. It encodes CASSSGTHNEQFF.

The rearrangement links TRBV28 to TRBJ1-3; 10 bases align to TRBD1. The V segment lost 10 bases and the J segment 3 bases; nucleotides outside the gene matches: 12. The CDR3 is made up of 16 amino acids. Germline V lookup: CDR1 MDHEN, CDR2 SYDVKM. This CDR3 is CATRDRGLYYGNTIYF. The CDR3 DNA reads TGTGCCACCCGGGACAGGGGACTTTATTATGGAAACACCATATATTTT.

V usage is TRBV7-2 and J usage is TRBJ2-1; no reliable D call. The V gene's germline CDR1 is SGHTA and CDR2 FQGNSA. V dropped 6 bases and J dropped 8 bases, with 11 bases sitting between them. This CDR3 is 12 amino acids long. The CDR3 region is CASRPDGDEQFF. CDR3 in DNA: TGTGCCAGCAGGCCAGATGGGGATGAGCAGTTCTTC.

The chain combines TRBV25-1 with TRBJ2-2, with D perhaps matching TRBD1 (5 bases). Looked up from germline, CDR1 is MGHDK and CDR2 is SYGVNS. V gave up 2 bases and J gave up 1 base, with 5 bases separating them. The CDR3 is made up of 14 amino acids. The CDR3 region is CASSEDRNTGELFF. The CDR3 DNA reads TGTGCCAGCAGTGAAGACAGGAACACCGGGGAGCTGTTTTTT.

The rearrangement links TRBV19 to TRBJ1-1; D is undetermined. Trimming removed 6 bases from V and 3 bases from J, with 14 bases in between. Germline V gives CDR1 LNHDA, CDR2 SQIVND (reference sequence). CDR3 length: 14 residues. The CDR3, as DNA: TGTGCCAGTAGGAGGTGGGAGGCGGACACTGAAGCTTTCTTT. Translating it yields CASRRWEADTEAFF. The variable domain in full, with the rest retrieved from reference TRBV19 and TRBJ1-1, is DGGITQSPKYLFRKEGQNVTLSCEQNLNHDAMYWYRQDPGQGLRLIYYSQIVNDFQKGDIAEGYSVSREKKESFPLTVTSAQKNPTAFYLCASRRWEADTEAFFGQGTRLTVV.

In this sample, this clonotype turned up a few times. The chain combines TRBV7-6 with TRBJ2-7; D is possibly TRBD2 (6 bases). The CDR3 covers 18 residues. Per germline, CDR1 SGHVS and CDR2 FNYEAQ. V was pared by 7 bases and J by 3 bases, with 28 bases between. CDR3 amino acids: CASNFRVNAGPRLYEQYF. The CDR3 DNA reads TGTGCCAGCAACTTTAGGGTTAACGCGGGACCGCGGCTCTACGAGCAGTACTTC.

This clonotype was seen only once. V and J are TRBV24-1 and TRBJ1-1, with a weak D call TRBD1 (5 bases). The germline V gene has CDR1 KGHDR and CDR2 SFDVKD. CDR3 length: 14 amino acids. Trimming cost V 11 bases and J 4 bases, with 19 bases left between them. CDR3 amino acids: CAISLEGKGTEAFF. In nucleotides, the CDR3 is TGTGCCATTTCTTTGGAGGGGAAGGGCACTGAAGCTTTCTTT.